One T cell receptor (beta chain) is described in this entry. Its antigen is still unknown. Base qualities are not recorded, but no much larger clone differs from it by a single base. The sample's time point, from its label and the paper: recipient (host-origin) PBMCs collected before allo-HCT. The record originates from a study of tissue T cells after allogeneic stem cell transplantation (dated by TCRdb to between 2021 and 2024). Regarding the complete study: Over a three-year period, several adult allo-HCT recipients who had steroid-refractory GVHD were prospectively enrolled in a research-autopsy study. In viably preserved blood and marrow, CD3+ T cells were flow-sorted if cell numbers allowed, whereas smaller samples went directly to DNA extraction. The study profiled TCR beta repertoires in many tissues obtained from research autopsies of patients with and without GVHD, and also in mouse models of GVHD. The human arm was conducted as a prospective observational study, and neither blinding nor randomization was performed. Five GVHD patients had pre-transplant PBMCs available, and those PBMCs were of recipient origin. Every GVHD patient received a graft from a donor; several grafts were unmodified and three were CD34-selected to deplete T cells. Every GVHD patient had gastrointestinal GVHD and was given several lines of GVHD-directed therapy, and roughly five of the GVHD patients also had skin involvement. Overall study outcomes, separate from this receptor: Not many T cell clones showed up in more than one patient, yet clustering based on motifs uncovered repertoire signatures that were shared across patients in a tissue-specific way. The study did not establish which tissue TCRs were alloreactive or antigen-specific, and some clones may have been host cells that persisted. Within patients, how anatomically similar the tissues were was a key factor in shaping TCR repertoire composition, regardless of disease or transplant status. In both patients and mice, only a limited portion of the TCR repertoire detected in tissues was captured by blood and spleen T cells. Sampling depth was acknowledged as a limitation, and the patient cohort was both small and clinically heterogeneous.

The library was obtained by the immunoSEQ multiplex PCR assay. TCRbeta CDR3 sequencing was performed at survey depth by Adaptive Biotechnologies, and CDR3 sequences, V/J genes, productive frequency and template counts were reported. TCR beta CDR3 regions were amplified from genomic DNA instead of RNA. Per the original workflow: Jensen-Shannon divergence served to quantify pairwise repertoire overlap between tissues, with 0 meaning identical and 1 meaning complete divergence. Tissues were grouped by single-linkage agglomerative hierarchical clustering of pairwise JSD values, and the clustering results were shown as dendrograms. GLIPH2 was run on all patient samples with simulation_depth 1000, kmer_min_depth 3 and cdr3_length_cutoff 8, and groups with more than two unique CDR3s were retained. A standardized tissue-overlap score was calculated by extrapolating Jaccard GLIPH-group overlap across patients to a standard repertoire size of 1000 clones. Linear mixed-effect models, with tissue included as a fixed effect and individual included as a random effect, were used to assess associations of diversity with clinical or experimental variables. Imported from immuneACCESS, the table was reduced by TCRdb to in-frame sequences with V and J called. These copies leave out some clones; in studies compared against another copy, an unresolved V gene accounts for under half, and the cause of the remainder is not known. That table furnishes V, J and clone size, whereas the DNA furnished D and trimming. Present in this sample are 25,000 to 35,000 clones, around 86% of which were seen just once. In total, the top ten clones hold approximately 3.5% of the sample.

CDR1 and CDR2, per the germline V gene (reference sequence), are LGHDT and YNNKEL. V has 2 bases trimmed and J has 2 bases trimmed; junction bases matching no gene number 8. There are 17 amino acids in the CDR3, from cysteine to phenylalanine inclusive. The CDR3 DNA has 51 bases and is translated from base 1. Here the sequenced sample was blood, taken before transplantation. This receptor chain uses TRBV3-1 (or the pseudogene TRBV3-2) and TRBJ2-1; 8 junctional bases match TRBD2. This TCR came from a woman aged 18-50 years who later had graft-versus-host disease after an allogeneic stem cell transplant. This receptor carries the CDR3 CASSQQSSSGPYNEQFF. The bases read TGTGCCAGCAGCCAACAGAGCTCTAGCGGGCCCTACAATGAGCAGTTCTTC.